This T cell receptor (beta chain) was captured by sequencing in a study of blood T cell repertoires in COVID-19. On the study more broadly: The study drew acute and convalescent COVID-19 samples from the United States, Italy and Spain. Sample material is recorded as cDNA or gDNA derived from T cells, B-cell-depleted T cells, or PBMCs.

The germline gives CDR1 SGHTA, CDR2 FQGNSA. The CDR3 extends over 15 amino acids. V lost 5 bases and J lost 8; bases outside the gene matches: 13. The method was immunoSEQ multiplex PCR; TCRdb's version includes in-frame clones alone and lacks a portion of them. The top ten hold about 2% of the sample, which has a few hundred thousand clones, roughly 87% seen once. The rearrangement joins TRBV7-2 to TRBJ1-2; 8 nucleotides line up with TRBD1. The sequencing sample was made of peripheral blood. This receptor was obtained from a man between 18 and 29 years old with active or convalescent COVID-19. The CDR3 DNA is TGTGCCAGCAGCACGAACAGGGGGTTTGTGAAGGGCTACACCTTC. Translation gives CASSTNRGFVKGYTF.